The 26 T cell receptor beta chains below were found in one sample sequenced in a study of beta chain features in type 1 diabetes. Findings of the study overall: A moderate, significant TCRB CDR3 shortening appeared in type 1 diabetes across four CD4+ subsets.

cDNA synthesis used the whole RNA isolate, giving expressed TCRB sequences. The table came from immunoSEQ multiplex PCR; TCRdb's copy has only in-frame clones and leaves some out. This repertoire shows 550,000 to 850,000 clones, around 15% found once; its top ten account for approximately 0.021%. The antigens for these receptors are not known. Sequenced input: naive CD4+ T cells from blood. The receptors shown here come from a man aged 18 to 29 with type 1 diabetes.

Notes on this clone: The sample holds other DNA sequences that translate to the same CDR3. The V gene is TRBV5-1, the J gene TRBJ2-7; no clear D gene. V lost 4 bases and J lost 2, with 4 bases in between. Germline lookup yields CDR1 SGHRS and CDR2 YFSETQ. This CDR3 region has 11 residues. CDR3 DNA: TGCGCCAGCAGCACCACCTACGAGCAGTACTTC. Translation gives CASSTTYEQYF.

The chain couples TRBV13 to TRBJ2-5, with no clear D. The V end was cut by 2 bases, the J end by 5 bases, with 6 bases between. The CDR3 is 12 residues long. Germline CDR1 and CDR2: PRHDT and FYEKMQ (reference sequence). CDR3 in DNA: TGTGCCAGCAGCTTAATAGGCGAGACCCAGTACTTC. This gives the protein CASSLIGETQYF.

The chain couples TRBV27 to TRBJ1-6; no definite D call. V lost 4 bases and J lost 6, with 10 bases in between. The CDR3 totals 14 residues. Germline-derived CDR1 and CDR2 are MNHEY and SMNVEV (reference sequence). The DNA of the CDR3 is TGTGCCAGCAGTTCGGGCAGTTCTAATTCACCCCTCCACTTT. It encodes CASSSGSSNSPLHF.

This clone was counted only a few times. The V and J genes are TRBV10-3 and TRBJ1-1; D is ambiguous. V shed 10 bases and J shed 1 base, with 7 bases lying between them. In germline, CDR1 is ENHRY, CDR2 SYGVKD. This CDR3 is built from 11 residues. This CDR3 reads CATEGNTEAFF. The CDR3 bases are TGTGCCACAGAGGGGAACACTGAAGCTTTCTTT.

The chain employs TRBV7-9 and TRBJ1-2, with a weak D call TRBD1 (5 bases). Germline values: CDR1 SEHNR, CDR2 FQNEAQ (reference sequence). The CDR3 covers 16 residues. Trimming pared 0 bases from V and 3 bases from J, leaving 14 bases between. CDR3 DNA sequence: TGTGCCAGCAGCTTAGCTCCAGGGAGGATCGACTATGGCTACACCTTC. This encodes CASSLAPGRIDYGYTF.

This clone has only a few counts. The CDR3 DNA sequence: TGTGCCAGCTACCGGGGACAGGGGGCACGGGAGCAGTACTTC. The encoded protein is CASYRGQGAREQYF. The rearrangement uses TRBV28 and TRBJ2-7; 12 bases agree with TRBD1. The CDR3 consists of 14 residues. Germline CDR1 MDHEN, CDR2 SYDVKM. Unmatched junction bases numbered 9, after V lost 8 bases and J lost 7 bases.

This sequence joins TRBV30 and TRBJ2-7; D not resolved. The germline V gene has CDR1 GTSNPN and CDR2 SVGIG (reference sequence). The CDR3 is 15 residues long. Deletions cut 1 base from V and 2 bases from J, with 15 bases between. As DNA, the CDR3 is TGTGCCTGGAGTGGCGGAGCGAATACTGCCTACGAGCAGTACTTC. This sequence encodes CAWSGGANTAYEQYF.

This clone was detected a few times. The V and J genes are TRBV7-9 and TRBJ2-5; D possibly corresponds to TRBD2 (5 bases). V lost 0 bases and J 2 bases, leaving 7 bases between the germline ends. The CDR3 is 14 amino acids. Germline loops: CDR1 SEHNR, CDR2 FQNEAQ (reference sequence). CDR3 DNA sequence: TGTGCCAGCAGCTTAGCGACTACGCAAGAGACCCAGTACTTC. Translation gives CASSLATTQETQYF.

The rearrangement joins TRBV30 to TRBJ1-4, with 9 bases aligning to TRBD1. The CDR3 has 13 residues. Germline V gene data show CDR1 as GTSNPN and CDR2 as SVGIG (reference sequence). Germline trimming cut 7 bases from V and 8 bases from J; bases unmatched to any gene: 8. The CDR3 region is CASEQGAAEKLFF. The CDR3 DNA reads as TGTGCCTCTGAACAGGGGGCCGCGGAAAAACTGTTTTTT.

This clone was counted only a few times. The chain combines TRBV25-1 with TRBJ1-5; no definite D call. CDR3 length: 12 amino acids. The germline V gene has CDR1 MGHDK and CDR2 SYGVNS. Trimming shortened V by 3 bases and J by 4 bases, and 4 bases separated the two germline ends. The CDR3 loop is CASSDENQPQHF. The CDR3 nucleotides read TGTGCCAGCAGTGACGAAAATCAGCCCCAGCATTTT.

This clone was observed a few times. The gene calls are TRBV5-4 and TRBJ1-2; D is ambiguous. The V end was cut by 4 bases, the J end by 7 bases, with 17 bases between. The CDR3 covers 14 residues. Looked up from germline, CDR1 is SGHNT and CDR2 is YYREEE (reference sequence). The CDR3 bases are TGTGCCAGCAGCCTGATACGGGGTCCGGGTGGCTACACCTTC. It codes for CASSLIRGPGGYTF.

The gene calls are TRBV6-5 and TRBJ2-7; D call uncertain. V lost 6 bases and J lost 6, with 21 bases in between. CDR1 MNHEY and CDR2 SVGAGI come from the germline V gene. The CDR3 loop spans 15 amino acids. CDR3 sequence: CASSYNPSPNTEQYF. CDR3 nucleotides: TGTGCCAGCAGCTACAACCCCTCCCCGAATACCGAGCAGTACTTC.

This clone occurred a few times. The chain links TRBV7-9 to TRBJ1-6; TRBD1 agrees at 8 bases. In germline, CDR1 is SEHNR, CDR2 FQNEAQ (reference sequence). The CDR3 runs 15 residues. V dropped 3 bases and J dropped 5; count of bases not matched to a gene: 3. The CDR3 spells CASSFSGGHNSPLHF. In nucleotides, the CDR3 is TGTGCCAGCAGCTTTTCAGGGGGCCATAATTCACCCCTCCACTTT.

V usage is TRBV27 and J usage is TRBJ2-1; TRBD2 matches at 9 bases. CDR3 length equals 16 residues. Germline CDR1 reads MNHEY; CDR2 reads SMNVEV (reference sequence). The junction had 10 bases not matched to a gene; V was cut back by 3 bases and J by 7 bases. For the CDR3, the DNA is TGTGCCAGCAGTTTCCGTGGGTTAGCGGGGGTAAATGAGCAGTTCTTC. Translated: CASSFRGLAGVNEQFF.

The chain uses TRBV7-2 and TRBJ2-1; D is undetermined. Germline V gene data show CDR1 as SGHTA and CDR2 as FQGNSA. This CDR3 is 14 amino acids long. V was pared by 2 bases and J by 8 bases, with 13 bases between. In DNA, the CDR3 is TGTGCCAGCAGCTTATTCTCGCCGCATCATGAGCAGTTCTTC. Amino acid sequence: CASSLFSPHHEQFF.

The chain combines TRBV9 with TRBJ1-6; 7 positions agree with TRBD1. CDR1 SGDLS and CDR2 YYNGEE come from the germline V gene. Trimming removed 0 bases from V and 7 bases from J; junction bases left unmatched: 4. There are 15 residues in the CDR3. Written as DNA, the CDR3 is TGTGCCAGCAGCGTAGCGGACAGGCAGAATTCACCCCTCCACTTT. Its protein product is CASSVADRQNSPLHF.

The CDR3 DNA reads as TGTGCCAGCAGCCCCGGACAGGGGACGAACACTGAAGCTTTCTTT. It encodes CASSPGQGTNTEAFF. J is TRBJ1-1 and V is TRBV7-8, with TRBD1 matching over 9 bases. The J segment lost 1 base and the V segment lost 5 bases, leaving 5 bases of the junction unmatched. This CDR3 has 15 residues. Looked up from germline, CDR1 is SGHVS and CDR2 is FQNEAQ.

This clone was detected a few times. V usage is TRBV7-2 and J usage is TRBJ1-2, with D possibly being TRBD1 (6 bases). Trimming took 4 bases from V and 1 from J, leaving 7 bases between them. Germline CDR1 and CDR2: SGHTA and FQGNSA. This CDR3 has 13 residues. This CDR3 is CASSSDSNYGYTF. The DNA of the CDR3 is TGTGCCAGCAGCTCGGACAGTAACTATGGCTACACCTTC.

In this sample, this clone turned up a few times. This sequence joins TRBV28 and TRBJ1-2; D gene unclear. The CDR3 has 13 residues. The germline gives CDR1 MDHEN, CDR2 SYDVKM. With 4 bases removed from V and 0 bases from J, the gap between germline ends came to 6 bases. In DNA form, the CDR3 reads TGTGCCAGCAGTTCCCGAACTAACTATGGCTACACCTTC. This encodes CASSSRTNYGYTF.

The rearrangement links TRBV4-2 to TRBJ1-2; D ambiguous. Germline CDR1 LGHNA, CDR2 YNFKEQ. The V and J ends lost 0 bases and 4 bases respectively, with 6 bases between them. This CDR3 is 13 amino acids long. CDR3 region: CASSQEVGYGYTF. The CDR3 DNA reads as TGTGCCAGCAGCCAAGAGGTCGGCTATGGCTACACCTTC.

This clone has at least ten counts. The CDR3 region is CASSRGQNEQYF. CDR3 DNA: TGTGCCAGCAGCCGCGGACAGAACGAGCAGTACTTC. V is TRBV7-9 and J is TRBJ2-7, with D possibly being TRBD1 (6 bases). The CDR3 runs to 12 residues. CDR1 is SEHNR, CDR2 FQNEAQ, per germline (reference sequence). V gave up 5 bases and J gave up 5 bases, with 10 bases separating them.

This clone has just a few counts. This chain uses TRBV7-2 with TRBJ1-1; tentative D call: TRBD1 (6 bases). The germline V and J ends were trimmed by 4 bases and 1 base, with 10 bases remaining between them. Germline CDR1 is SGHTA and CDR2 is FQGNSA. This CDR3 is 14 amino acids long. CDR3 amino acids: CASSYREENTEAFF. The CDR3 DNA follows: TGTGCCAGCAGCTACAGGGAGGAGAACACTGAAGCTTTCTTT. The whole variable domain, remainder taken from reference TRBV7-2 and TRBJ1-1, is GAGVSQSPSNKVTEKGKDVELRCDPISGHTALYWYRQSLGQGLEFLIYFQGNSAPDKSGLPSDRFSAERTGGSVSTLTIQRTQQEDSAVYLCASSYREENTEAFFGQGTRLTVV.

The table lists this clone with a few counts. The rearrangement uses TRBV10-3 and TRBJ1-1; TRBD1 might be the D (6 bases). Germline V gene sequence: CDR1 ENHRY, CDR2 SYGVKD. This CDR3 is built from 15 residues. Between the trimmed V and J ends, which lost 4 bases and 1 base, there was a span of 13 bases. The CDR3 DNA follows: TGTGCCATCAGTGCAGGACGGACAGCGAACACTGAAGCTTTCTTT. Its translation is CAISAGRTANTEAFF.

The table lists this clone with a few counts. The rearrangement joins TRBV7-3 to TRBJ1-6, with D perhaps matching TRBD1 (6 bases). The CDR3 runs to 15 residues. Looked up from germline, CDR1 is SGHTA and CDR2 is FQGTGA. The V end was cut by 2 bases, the J end by 7 bases, with 12 bases between. In nucleotides, the CDR3 is TGTGCCAGCAGCTTAGGGGCAGGGACAAATTCACCCCTCCACTTT. Amino acids: CASSLGAGTNSPLHF.

The chain has TRBV19 and TRBJ2-7; 7 nucleotides align to TRBD1. With 5 bases clipped from V and 0 bases from J, the junction kept 4 bases outside the gene matches. CDR3 size: 14 residues. Per the germline V gene, CDR1 is LNHDA and CDR2 is SQIVND (reference sequence). The CDR3 DNA follows: TGTGCCAGTAGTGACAGGGCCGGCTCCTACGAGCAGTACTTC. It translates to CASSDRAGSYEQYF.

The sample holds one count of this clone. This sequence joins TRBV7-2 and TRBJ1-1, with 7 bases aligning to TRBD1. Trimming at V came to 2 bases and at J to 7 bases, leaving 10 bases not matched to a gene. CDR1 SGHTA and CDR2 FQGNSA come from the germline V gene. The CDR3 sequence is 15 residues long. CDR3 bases: TGTGCCAGCAGCTTAAAGTACGGGACAGCCCTTGAAGCTTTCTTT. Protein product: CASSLKYGTALEAFF.